This T cell receptor beta chain is drawn from a study of T cells in Graves' hyperthyroidism and ophthalmopathy. This clonotype turned up a few times. The study included ophthalmopathy patients with Clinical Activity Score at least 3, NOSPECS grade at least 4 and duration under 3 months. Isolation of PBMCs was performed on about 10 ml fresh peripheral blood. RNA transcripts yielded amplified TCR beta CDR3 regions. HTBI primers were employed in a first-round RT-PCR of the TCR CDR3. In TCRdb, the multiplex PCR reads were re-called with MiXCR into one record per CDR3 protein. The sample lists more than 450,000 distinct CDR3 sequences, 15% to 20% occurring once. V lost 7 bases, J lost 2 bases, and 17 bases lay in between. The CDR3 is 15 amino acids. Germline V CDR1 and CDR2: GTSNPN, SVGIG (reference sequence).

Sequenced input: blood. The chain carries TRBV30 and TRBJ2-2, with D perhaps matching TRBD2 (7 bases). The receptor was derived from a man aged 35-49 years with Graves' ophthalmopathy. CDR3 region: CALPRAGANTGELFF. CDR3 nucleotides: TGTGCCTTACCACGGGCGGGGGCAAACACCGGGGAGCTGTTTTTT. Together with reference TRBV30 and TRBJ2-2, the CDR3 gives the full variable domain: SQTIHQWPATLVQPVGSPLSLECTVEGTSNPNLYWYRQAAGRGLQLLFYSVGIGQISSEVPQNLSASRPQDRQFILSSKKLLLSDSGFYLCALPRAGANTGELFFGEGSRLTVL.